One sample yielded the 4 T cell receptor beta chains listed below, sequenced in a study of T cell repertoires in cytomegalovirus infection. Antigen specificity for these receptors is unknown. Using its own MiXCR run on the reads, TCRdb lists one record per CDR3 protein. This table has fewer than 1,000,000 distinct CDR3 sequences, approximately 31% appearing once. The starting material was cultured CD8+ T cells from PBMCs, obtained from culture after CMV antigen stimulation. These receptor sequences come from a human donor in good health (CMV status not recorded). Some clones in this sample may be carry-over from other donors' samples.

Comments on this clonotype: This CDR3 fails to terminate in the conserved phenylalanine or tryptophan, so it likely reflects a read error. The chain carries TRBV12-3 or TRBV12-4 and TRBJ2-5; maybe TRBD2 (7 bases). This CDR3 has 15 residues. This chain's CDR3 is CASGLGGGRKETQYY. The CDR3 DNA follows: TGTGCCAGCGGTTTAGGGGGGGGCAGAAAAGAGACCCAGTACTAC.

The rearrangement links TRBV19 to TRBJ2-1; D may be TRBD1 or TRBD2 (6 bases each). Germline V gene lookup returns CDR1 LNHDA and CDR2 SQIVND (reference sequence). V dropped 8 bases and J dropped 4 bases, with 12 bases sitting between them. CDR3 length: 13 amino acids. In DNA form, the CDR3 reads TGTGCCAGTGAGGGGGGCTGGTACAATGAGCAGTTCTTC. As protein: CASEGGWYNEQFF.

V gene TRBV7-6 combines with J gene TRBJ2-7; TRBD1 aligns across 10 bases. J was trimmed by 7 bases and V by 1 base; bases with no gene match: 1. Germline V gene lookup returns CDR1 SGHVS and CDR2 FNYEAQ. The CDR3 consists of 13 residues. DNA for the CDR3: TGTGCCAGCAGCTTAGGGGACAGGGGTGAGCAGTACTTC. It codes for CASSLGDRGEQYF.

CDR3 DNA: TGTGCCAGCAGTTCCGGGACAGGACTTTTCTACGAGCAGTACGTC. It specifies CASSSGTGLFYEQYV. The chain recombines TRBV27 with TRBJ2-7, with TRBD1 matching over 8 bases. This CDR3 is 15 amino acids long. V trimming: 4 bases; J trimming: 3 bases; junction bases outside the gene matches: 8. CDR1 is MNHEY, CDR2 SMNVEV, per germline (reference sequence).